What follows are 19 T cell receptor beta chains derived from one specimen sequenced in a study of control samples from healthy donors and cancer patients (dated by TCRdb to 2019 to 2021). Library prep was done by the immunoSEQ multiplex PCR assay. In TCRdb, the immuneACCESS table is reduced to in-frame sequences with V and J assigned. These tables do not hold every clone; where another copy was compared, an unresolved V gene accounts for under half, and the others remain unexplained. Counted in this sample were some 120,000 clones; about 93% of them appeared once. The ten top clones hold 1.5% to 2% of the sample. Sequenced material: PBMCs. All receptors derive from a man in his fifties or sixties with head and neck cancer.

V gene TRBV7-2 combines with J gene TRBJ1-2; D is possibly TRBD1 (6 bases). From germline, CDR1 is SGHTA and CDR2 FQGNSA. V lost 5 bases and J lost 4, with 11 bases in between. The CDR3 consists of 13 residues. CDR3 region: CASSDRRGYGYTF. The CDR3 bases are TGTGCCAGCAGCGACAGGAGGGGCTATGGCTACACCTTC.

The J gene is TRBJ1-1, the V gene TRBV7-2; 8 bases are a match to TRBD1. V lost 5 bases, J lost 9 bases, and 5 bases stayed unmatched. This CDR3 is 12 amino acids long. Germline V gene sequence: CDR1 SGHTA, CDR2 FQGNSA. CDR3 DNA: TGTGCCAGCAGCCTCAGGACAGGGAAAGCTTTCTTT. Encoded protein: CASSLRTGKAFF.

The CDR3 loop reads CASSLGAGYQETQYF. As DNA, the CDR3 is TGTGCCAGCAGCTTAGGGGCAGGGTACCAAGAGACCCAGTACTTC. J is TRBJ2-5 and V is TRBV7-9, with D tentatively TRBD1 (5 bases). With 1 base removed from V and 0 bases from J, the gap between germline ends came to 9 bases. This CDR3 has 15 amino acids. Germline V gene data show CDR1 as SEHNR and CDR2 as FQNEAQ (reference sequence).

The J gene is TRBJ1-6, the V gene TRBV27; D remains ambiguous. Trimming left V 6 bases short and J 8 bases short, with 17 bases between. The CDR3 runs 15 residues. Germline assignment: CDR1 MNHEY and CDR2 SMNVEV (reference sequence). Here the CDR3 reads CASSPRSGLDSPLHF. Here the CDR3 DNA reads TGTGCCAGCAGCCCTAGGAGCGGGTTGGATTCACCCCTCCACTTT.

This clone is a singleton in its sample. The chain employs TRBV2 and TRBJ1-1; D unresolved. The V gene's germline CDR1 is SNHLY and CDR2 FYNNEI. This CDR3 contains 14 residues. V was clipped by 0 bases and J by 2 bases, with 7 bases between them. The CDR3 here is CASSEAAANTEAFF. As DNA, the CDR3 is TGTGCCAGCAGTGAAGCTGCAGCTAACACTGAAGCTTTCTTT.

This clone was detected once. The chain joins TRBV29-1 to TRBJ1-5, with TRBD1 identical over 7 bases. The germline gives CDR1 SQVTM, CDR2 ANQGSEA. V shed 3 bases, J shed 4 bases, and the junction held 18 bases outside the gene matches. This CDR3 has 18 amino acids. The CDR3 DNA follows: TGCAGCGTTGACCATTCCGGGACAGTACCCAATGGAAATCAGCCCCAGCATTTT. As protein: CSVDHSGTVPNGNQPQHF. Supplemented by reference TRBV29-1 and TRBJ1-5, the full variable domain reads SAVISQKPSRDICQRGTSLTIQCQVDSQVTMMFWYRQQPGQSLTLIATANQGSEATYESGFVIDKFPISRPNLTFSTLTVSNMSPEDSSIYLCSVDHSGTVPNGNQPQHFGDGTRLSIL.

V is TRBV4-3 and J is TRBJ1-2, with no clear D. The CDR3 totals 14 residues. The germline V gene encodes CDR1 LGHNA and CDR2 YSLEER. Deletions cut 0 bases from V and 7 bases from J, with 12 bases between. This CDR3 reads CASSQDFGSGGYTF. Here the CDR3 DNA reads TGCGCCAGCAGCCAAGATTTCGGGTCGGGTGGCTACACCTTC.

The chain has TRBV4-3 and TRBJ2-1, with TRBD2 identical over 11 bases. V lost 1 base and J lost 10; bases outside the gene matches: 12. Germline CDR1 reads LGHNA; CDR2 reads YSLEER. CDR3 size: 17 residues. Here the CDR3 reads CASSQGTSGGALGEQFF. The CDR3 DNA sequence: TGCGCCAGCAGCCAAGGAACTAGCGGGGGAGCCCTTGGGGAGCAGTTCTTC.

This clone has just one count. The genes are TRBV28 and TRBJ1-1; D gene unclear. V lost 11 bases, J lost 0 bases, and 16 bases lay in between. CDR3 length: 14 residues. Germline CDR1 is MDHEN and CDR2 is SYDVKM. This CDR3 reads CACLSGLVNTEAFF. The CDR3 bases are TGTGCCTGCTTGTCGGGGTTGGTGAACACTGAAGCTTTCTTT.

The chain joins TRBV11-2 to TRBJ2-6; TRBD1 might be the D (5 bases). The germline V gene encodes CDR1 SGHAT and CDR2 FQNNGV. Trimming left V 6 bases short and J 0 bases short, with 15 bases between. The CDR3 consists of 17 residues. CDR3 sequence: CASRGWGDSSGANVLTF. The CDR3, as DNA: TGTGCCAGCAGGGGATGGGGCGACAGCTCTGGGGCCAACGTCCTGACTTTC.

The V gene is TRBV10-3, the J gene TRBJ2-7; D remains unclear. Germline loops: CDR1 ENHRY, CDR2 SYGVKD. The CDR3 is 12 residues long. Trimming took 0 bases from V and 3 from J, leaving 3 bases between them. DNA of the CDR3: TGTGCCATCAGTGAGTCAGGCTACGAGCAGTACTTC. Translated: CAISESGYEQYF.

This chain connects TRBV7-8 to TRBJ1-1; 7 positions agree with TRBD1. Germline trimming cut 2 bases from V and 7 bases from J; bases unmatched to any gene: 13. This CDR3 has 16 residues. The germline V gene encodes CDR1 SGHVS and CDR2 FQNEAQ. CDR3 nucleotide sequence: TGTGCCAGCAGCTTACGAACAGGGGAATTTGGTCATGAAGCTTTCTTT. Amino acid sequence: CASSLRTGEFGHEAFF.

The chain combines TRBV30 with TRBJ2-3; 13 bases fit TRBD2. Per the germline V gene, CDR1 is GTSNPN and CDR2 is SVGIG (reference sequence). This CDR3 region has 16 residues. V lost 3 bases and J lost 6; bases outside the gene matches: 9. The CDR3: CAWSQGLAGSPDTQYF. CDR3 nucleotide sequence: TGTGCCTGGAGCCAGGGACTAGCGGGGAGTCCCGATACGCAGTATTTT.

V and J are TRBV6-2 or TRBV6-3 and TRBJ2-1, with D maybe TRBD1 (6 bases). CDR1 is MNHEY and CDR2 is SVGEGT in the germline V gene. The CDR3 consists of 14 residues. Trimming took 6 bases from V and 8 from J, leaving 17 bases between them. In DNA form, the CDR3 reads TGTGCCAGCAGCCCCTCGGACAGCTCGGATGAGCAGTTCTTC. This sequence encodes CASSPSDSSDEQFF.

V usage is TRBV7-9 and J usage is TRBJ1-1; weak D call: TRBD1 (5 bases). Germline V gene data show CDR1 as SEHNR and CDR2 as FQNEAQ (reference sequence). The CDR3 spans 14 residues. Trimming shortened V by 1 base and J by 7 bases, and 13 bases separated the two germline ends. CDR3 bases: TGTGCCAGCAGCTTAGGTCGGGACCGCCTTGAAGCTTTCTTT. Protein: CASSLGRDRLEAFF.

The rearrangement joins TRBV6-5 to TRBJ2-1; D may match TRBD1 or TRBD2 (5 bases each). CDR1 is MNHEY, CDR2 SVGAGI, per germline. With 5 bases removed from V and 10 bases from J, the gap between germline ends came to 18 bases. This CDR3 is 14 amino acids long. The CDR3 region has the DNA TGTGCCAGCAGTCCCGGGACCACCCGCGGCGAGCAGTTCTTC. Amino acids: CASSPGTTRGEQFF.

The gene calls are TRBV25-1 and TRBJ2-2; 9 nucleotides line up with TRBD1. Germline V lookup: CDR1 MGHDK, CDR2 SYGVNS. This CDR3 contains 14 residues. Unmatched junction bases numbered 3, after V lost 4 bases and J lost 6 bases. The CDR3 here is CASSVTGGSGELFF. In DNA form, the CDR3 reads TGTGCCAGCAGTGTGACAGGGGGGTCCGGGGAGCTGTTTTTT.

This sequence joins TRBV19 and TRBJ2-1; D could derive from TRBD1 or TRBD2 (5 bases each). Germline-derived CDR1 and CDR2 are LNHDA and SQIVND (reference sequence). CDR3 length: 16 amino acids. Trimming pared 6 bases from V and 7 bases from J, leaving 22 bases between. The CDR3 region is CASRNVGGPVKNEQFF. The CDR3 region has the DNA TGTGCCAGTAGGAACGTTGGGGGACCCGTTAAAAATGAGCAGTTCTTC.

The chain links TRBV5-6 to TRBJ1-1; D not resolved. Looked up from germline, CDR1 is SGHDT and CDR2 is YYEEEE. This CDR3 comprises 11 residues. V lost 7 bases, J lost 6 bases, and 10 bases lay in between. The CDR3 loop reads CASFRRAEAFF. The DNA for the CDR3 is TGTGCCAGCTTCCGAAGGGCTGAAGCTTTCTTT. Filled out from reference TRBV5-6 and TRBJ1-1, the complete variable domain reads DAGVTQSPTHLIKTRGQQVTLRCSPKSGHDTVSWYQQALGQGPQFIFQYYEEEERQRGNFPDRFSGHQFPNYSSELNVNALLLGDSALYLCASFRRAEAFFGQGTRLTVV.